This T cell receptor beta chain was sequenced during a study of memory CD4+ T cells and cytomegalovirus serostatus (dated by TCRdb to about 2019). About the investigation overall: The cohort comprised 33 healthy Belgian adults, 9 CMV seropositive and some 24 CMV seronegative. To replicate a published TCR-based CMV serostatus classifier, the researchers sequenced the CD4+ memory TCRbeta repertoires of a Belgian cohort whose cytomegalovirus serostatus was known. Study-wide conclusions, independent of this receptor: Only CD4+CD45RO+ memory cells were sequenced, unlike the original study, which covered naive and memory CD4+ and CD8+ populations. The results were interpreted as suggesting that the CMV-associated TCR signature is mostly present in the CD4+ memory repertoire. The original-framework classifier achieved a median bootstrapped AUC of 0.95 with a 95% CI of 0.76-1.00 on the Belgian cohort. Of under 200 previously reported CMV-associated TCRbeta sequences, 55 to 75 appeared in the CD4+ memory repertoires, each in one to five individuals. For CMV serostatus prediction, a median bootstrapped AUC of approximately 0.95 was reached with the original framework, and a median bootstrapped AUC of around 0.89 was reached with a US-trained random forest.

Looking up the germline V gene yields CDR1 SNHLY and CDR2 FYNNEI. V and J lose 8 bases and 3 bases, and a span of 10 bases separates them. Spanning cysteine to phenylalanine, the CDR3 consists of 12 amino acids. Just CDR3 DNA is preserved here, 36 bases in frame from base 1. Genomic DNA was extracted from sorted cells with the Quick-DNA Microprep Kit. TCRbeta DNA was amplified with the immunoSEQ hsTCRbeta kit following the manufacturer's protocol. TCRbeta libraries were sequenced on an Illumina MiSeq instrument. As for how the authors treated the data: After out-of-frame sequences were removed, 2,204,828 distinct TCRbeta sequences remained, averaging roughly 67,000 per individual. Each individual was scored using the number of 150 to 200 previously reported CMV-associated TCRbeta sequences that the individual carried and the total number of productive distinct TCRbeta sequences. A beta-binomial model was reimplemented in Python, and random forests from scikit-learn, run with default parameters, were trained on data from the US cohort. Classifier performance on the Belgian cohort was summarized as median AUC with percentile confidence intervals calculated over 10,000 bootstrap iterations. Drawn from immuneACCESS, this table holds only the in-frame rearrangements with V and J called that TCRdb kept. Clones are partly lost; checked studies trace under half to an unresolved V gene and leave the rest unexplained. The V and J calls and the clone size are those of that table, but D and trimming were determined from the DNA. This sample is represented by about 75,000 clones; 60% to 80% of them were singletons. The ten largest clones take up 2.6% of the sample.

A remark on this clone: What antigen it recognizes has not been identified. No clone much larger than this one lies a single base away; base qualities are absent.

A FACSAria II was used to sort memory CD4+ T cells, defined as single viable CD3+CD4+CD8-CD45RO+ cells. CMV serostatus was determined with a Roche Elecsys assay detecting serum IgG against CMV pp150, pp28, p38 and p52. After the samples were thawed, total CD4+ T cells were enriched through positive selection using CD4 magnetic microbeads. Samples originated from another study that specifically interrogated the CD4+ T cell memory repertoire. Peripheral blood mononuclear cells were isolated and cryopreserved according to standard operating procedures, and serum was kept at -80 degrees C. Staining used CD3-PerCP (BW264/56), CD4-APC (RPA-T4), CD45RO-PE (UCHT1) and CD8-Pacific Orange (3B5) antibodies, with Sytox blue excluding non-viable cells.

This receptor was identified in an adult in good health and CMV-seropositive. The rearranged segments are TRBV2 and TRBJ1-1; no D gene is confidently identified. Sequenced input: memory CD4+ T cells from blood. The CDR3 has the sequence CASGGIYTEAFF. The bases read TGTGCCAGCGGAGGGATCTACACTGAAGCTTTCTTT.